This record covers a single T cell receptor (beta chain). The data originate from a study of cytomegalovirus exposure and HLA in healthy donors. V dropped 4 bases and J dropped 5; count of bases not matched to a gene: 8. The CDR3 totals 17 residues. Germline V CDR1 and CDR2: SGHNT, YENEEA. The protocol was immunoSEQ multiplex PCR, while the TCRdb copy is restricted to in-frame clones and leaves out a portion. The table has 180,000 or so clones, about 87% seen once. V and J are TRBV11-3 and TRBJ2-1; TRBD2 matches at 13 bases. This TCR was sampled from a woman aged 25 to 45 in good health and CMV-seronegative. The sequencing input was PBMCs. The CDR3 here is CASSSDTSGGAHNEQFF. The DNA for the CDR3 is TGTGCCAGCAGCTCAGATACTAGCGGGGGGGCGCACAATGAGCAGTTCTTC.